These 4 T cell receptor beta chains originate from one sample sequenced in a study of control samples from healthy donors and cancer patients. Profiling relied on immunoSEQ multiplex PCR, and the TCRdb table lists in-frame clones only, not all of them. The top ten hold just under 5% of the sample, which has roughly 140,000 clones, around 90% seen once. The specimen was blood. These receptors were collected from a man younger than 45 in good health.

The rearrangement uses TRBV9 and TRBJ1-1; D is perhaps TRBD1 (5 bases). Looked up from germline, CDR1 is SGDLS and CDR2 is YYNGEE. The V and J ends lost 0 bases and 3 bases respectively, with 24 bases between them. The CDR3 spans 19 residues. Here the CDR3 reads CASSVGPGSGGREDTEAFF. CDR3 bases: TGTGCCAGCAGCGTAGGCCCCGGGTCAGGTGGCAGGGAGGACACTGAAGCTTTCTTT.

The chain links TRBV5-4 to TRBJ2-5; D is unresolved. Germline V CDR1 and CDR2: SGHNT, YYREEE (reference sequence). V lost 1 base to trimming and J lost 4 bases, with 8 bases between them. CDR3 length: 13 amino acids. This CDR3 reads CASSLPSLETQYF. CDR3 coding DNA: TGTGCCAGCAGCTTGCCCAGTTTAGAGACCCAGTACTTC.

The chain couples TRBV29-1 to TRBJ1-2; no firm D call. Trimming took off 5 bases at V and 7 bases at J, with 20 bases between the two ends. Germline V gene sequence: CDR1 SQVTM, CDR2 ANQGSEA. The CDR3 totals 14 residues. The CDR3 here is CSVPSTVRSGGYTF. DNA of the CDR3: TGCAGCGTTCCTTCCACGGTGAGGAGTGGTGGCTACACCTTC.

The rearrangement uses TRBV15 and TRBJ1-6; possible D gene TRBD1, 5 bases. Germline assignment: CDR1 LNHNV and CDR2 YYDKDF (reference sequence). This CDR3 has 13 amino acids. Trimming left V 5 bases short and J 10 bases short, with 12 bases between. The CDR3 is CATSGRVESPLHF. The CDR3 nucleotides are TGTGCCACCAGCGGCAGGGTAGAGTCACCCCTCCACTTT.